This T cell receptor beta chain is drawn from a study of cytomegalovirus exposure and HLA in healthy donors. Findings and limits, study-wide: The study put some 150 TCR beta chains on its list as cytomegalovirus-associated. Sequencing likely caused a cluster of highly shared sequence variants. In vitro experiments confirmed that a few CMV-associated chains were specific for CMV antigens.

The PCR made use of 60 Vbeta and 13 Jbeta primers. TCRdb keeps only in-frame clones here, not all; method: immunoSEQ multiplex PCR. Of approximately 170,000 clones in the sample, 65% to 85% were seen once. Comment on this clone: The antigen is unknown.

The sequence was collected from a boy younger than 10 in good health and CMV-seronegative. The specimen was PBMCs.

Written as DNA, the CDR3 is TGTGCCAGCAGCCCGAGTGAAGCGTATGAAGCTTTCTTT. It encodes CASSPSEAYEAFF. This sequence joins TRBV14 and TRBJ1-1, with unresolved D. The germline CDR1 and CDR2 sequences are SGHDN and FVKESK. There are 13 residues in the CDR3. V lost 4 bases and J lost 7, with 13 bases in between.